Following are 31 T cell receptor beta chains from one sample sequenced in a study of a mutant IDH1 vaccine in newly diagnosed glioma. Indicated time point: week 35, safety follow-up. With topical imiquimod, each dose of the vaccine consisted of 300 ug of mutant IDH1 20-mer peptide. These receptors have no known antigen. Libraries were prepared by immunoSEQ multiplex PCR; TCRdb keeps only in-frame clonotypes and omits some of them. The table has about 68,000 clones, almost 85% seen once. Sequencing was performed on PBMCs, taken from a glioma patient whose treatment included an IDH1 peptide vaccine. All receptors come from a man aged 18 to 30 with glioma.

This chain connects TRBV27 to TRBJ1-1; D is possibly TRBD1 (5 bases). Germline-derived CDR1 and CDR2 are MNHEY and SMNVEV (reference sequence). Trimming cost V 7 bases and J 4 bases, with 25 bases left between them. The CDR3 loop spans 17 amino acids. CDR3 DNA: TGTGCCAGCACCCAATTTAGTTGGCAGGGCTATGTCACTGAAGCTTTCTTT. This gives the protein CASTQFSWQGYVTEAFF.

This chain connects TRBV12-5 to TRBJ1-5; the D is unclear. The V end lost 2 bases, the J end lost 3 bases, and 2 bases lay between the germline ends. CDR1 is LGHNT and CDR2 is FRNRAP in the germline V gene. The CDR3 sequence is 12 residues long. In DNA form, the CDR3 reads TGTGCTAGTGGTTTGAACAATCAGCCCCAGCATTTT. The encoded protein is CASGLNNQPQHF. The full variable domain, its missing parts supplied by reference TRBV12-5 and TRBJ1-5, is DARVTQTPRHKVTEMGQEVTMRCQPILGHNTVFWYRQTMMQGLELLAYFRNRAPLDDSGMPKDRFSAEMPDATLATLKIQPSEPRDSAVYFCASGLNNQPQHFGDGTRLSIL.

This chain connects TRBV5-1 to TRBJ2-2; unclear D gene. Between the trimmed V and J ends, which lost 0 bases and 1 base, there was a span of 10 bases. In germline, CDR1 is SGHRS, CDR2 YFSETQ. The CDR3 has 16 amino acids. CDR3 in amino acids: CASSLGAAENTGELFF. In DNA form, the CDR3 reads TGCGCCAGCAGCTTGGGGGCCGCAGAGAACACCGGGGAGCTGTTTTTT. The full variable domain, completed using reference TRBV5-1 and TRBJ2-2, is KAGVTQTPRYLIKTRGQQVTLSCSPISGHRSVSWYQQTPGQGLQFLFEYFSETQRNKGNFPGRFSGRQFSNSRSEMNVSTLELGDSALYLCASSLGAAENTGELFFGEGSRLTVL.

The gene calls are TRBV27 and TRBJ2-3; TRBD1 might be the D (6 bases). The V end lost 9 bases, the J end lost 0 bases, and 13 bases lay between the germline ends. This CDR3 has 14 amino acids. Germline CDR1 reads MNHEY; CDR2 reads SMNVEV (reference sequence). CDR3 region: CASTGQFSTDTQYF. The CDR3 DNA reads TGTGCCAGTACTGGACAGTTTAGCACAGATACGCAGTATTTT.

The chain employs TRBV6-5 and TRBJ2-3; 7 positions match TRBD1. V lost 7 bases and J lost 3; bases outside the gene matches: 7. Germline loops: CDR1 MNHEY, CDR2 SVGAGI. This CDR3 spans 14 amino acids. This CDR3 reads CASTWDRHTDTQYF. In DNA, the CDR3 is TGTGCCAGCACGTGGGACAGACATACAGATACGCAGTATTTT.

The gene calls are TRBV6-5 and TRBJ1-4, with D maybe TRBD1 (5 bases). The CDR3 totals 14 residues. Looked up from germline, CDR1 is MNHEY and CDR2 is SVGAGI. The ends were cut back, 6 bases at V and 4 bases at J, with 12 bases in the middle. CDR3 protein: CASRRGVNNEKLFF. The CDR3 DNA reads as TGTGCCAGCAGGCGGGGGGTGAATAATGAAAAACTGTTTTTT.

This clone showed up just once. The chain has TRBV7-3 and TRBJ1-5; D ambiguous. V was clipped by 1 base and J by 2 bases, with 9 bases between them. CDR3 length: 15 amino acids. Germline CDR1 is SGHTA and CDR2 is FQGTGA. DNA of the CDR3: TGTGCCAGCAGCTTAAAGGTGACGGGCAATCAGCCCCAGCATTTT. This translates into CASSLKVTGNQPQHF.

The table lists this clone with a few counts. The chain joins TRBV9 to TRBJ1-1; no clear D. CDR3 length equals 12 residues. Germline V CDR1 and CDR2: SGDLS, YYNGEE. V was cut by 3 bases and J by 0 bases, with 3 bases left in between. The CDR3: CASSEVNTEAFF. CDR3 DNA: TGTGCCAGCAGCGAGGTGAACACTGAAGCTTTCTTT.

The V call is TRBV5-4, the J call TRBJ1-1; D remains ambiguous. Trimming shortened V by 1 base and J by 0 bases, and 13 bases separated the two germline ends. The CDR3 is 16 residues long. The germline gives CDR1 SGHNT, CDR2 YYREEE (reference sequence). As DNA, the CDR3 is TGTGCCAGCAGCTTGCCCCGGGCGGGCATGAACACTGAAGCTTTCTTT. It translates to CASSLPRAGMNTEAFF.

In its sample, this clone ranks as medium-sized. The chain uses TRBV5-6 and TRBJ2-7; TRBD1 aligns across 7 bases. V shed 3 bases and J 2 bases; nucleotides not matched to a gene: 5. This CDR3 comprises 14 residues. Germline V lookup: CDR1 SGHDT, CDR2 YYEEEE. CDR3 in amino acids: CASSSDREPYEQYF. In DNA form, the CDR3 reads TGTGCCAGCAGCTCCGACAGGGAGCCCTACGAGCAGTACTTC.

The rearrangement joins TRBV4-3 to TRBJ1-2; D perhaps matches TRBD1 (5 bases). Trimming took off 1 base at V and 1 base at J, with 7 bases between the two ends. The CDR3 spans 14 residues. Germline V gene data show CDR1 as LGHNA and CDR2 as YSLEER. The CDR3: CASSQGDGNYGYTF. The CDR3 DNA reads TGCGCCAGCAGCCAAGGGGACGGTAACTATGGCTACACCTTC.

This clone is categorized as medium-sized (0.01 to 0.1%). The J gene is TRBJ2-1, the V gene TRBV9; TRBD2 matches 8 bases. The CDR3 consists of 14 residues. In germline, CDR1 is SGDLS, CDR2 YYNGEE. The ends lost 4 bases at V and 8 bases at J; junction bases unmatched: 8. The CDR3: CASSTSGGGHEQFF. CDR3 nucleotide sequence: TGTGCCAGCAGCACGAGCGGGGGAGGTCATGAGCAGTTCTTC.

The CDR3 nucleotides are TGTGCCTGGAGTGTTGGGACAGGCCTAGACTCCTATAATTCACCCCTCCACTTT. Translated: CAWSVGTGLDSYNSPLHF. The rearrangement joins TRBV30 to TRBJ1-6; 8 bases line up with TRBD1. The CDR3 is 18 residues long. The germline V gene has CDR1 GTSNPN and CDR2 SVGIG (reference sequence). Germline trimming cut 0 bases from V and 0 bases from J; bases unmatched to any gene: 7.

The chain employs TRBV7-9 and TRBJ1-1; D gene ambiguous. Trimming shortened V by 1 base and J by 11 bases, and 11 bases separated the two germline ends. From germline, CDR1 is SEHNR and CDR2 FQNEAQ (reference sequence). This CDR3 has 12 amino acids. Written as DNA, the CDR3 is TGTGCCAGCAGCTTAGGAACCCAATGGGCTTTCTTT. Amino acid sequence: CASSLGTQWAFF.

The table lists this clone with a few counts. This CDR3 reads CASSMGDPRGNQPQHF. DNA of the CDR3: TGTGCCAGTAGTATGGGGGACCCCAGGGGTAATCAGCCCCAGCATTTT. The V and J genes are TRBV19 and TRBJ1-5, with D perhaps matching TRBD1 (6 bases). CDR3 length: 16 residues. CDR1 is LNHDA, CDR2 SQIVND, per germline (reference sequence). Trimming left V 3 bases short and J 4 bases short, with 16 bases between.

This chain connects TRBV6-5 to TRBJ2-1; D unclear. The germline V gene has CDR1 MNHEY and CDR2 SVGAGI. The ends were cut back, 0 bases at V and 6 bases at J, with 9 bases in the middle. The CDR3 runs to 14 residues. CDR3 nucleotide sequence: TGTGCCAGCAGTTACTCGGGCGGTGGCAATGAGCAGTTCTTC. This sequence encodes CASSYSGGGNEQFF.

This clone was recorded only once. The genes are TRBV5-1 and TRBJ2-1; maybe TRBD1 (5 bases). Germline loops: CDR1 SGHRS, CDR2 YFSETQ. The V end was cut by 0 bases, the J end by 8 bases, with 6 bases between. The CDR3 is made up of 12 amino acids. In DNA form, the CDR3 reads TGCGCCAGCAGCTTGGGGGGCTATGAGCAGTTCTTC. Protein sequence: CASSLGGYEQFF.

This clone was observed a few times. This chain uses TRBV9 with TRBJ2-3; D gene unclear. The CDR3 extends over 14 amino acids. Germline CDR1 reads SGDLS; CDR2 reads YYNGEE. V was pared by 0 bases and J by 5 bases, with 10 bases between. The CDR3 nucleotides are TGTGCCAGCAGCGTAGTTTCCGATTTAGATACGCAGTATTTT. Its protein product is CASSVVSDLDTQYF. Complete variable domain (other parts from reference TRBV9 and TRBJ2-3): DSGVTQTPKHLITATGQRVTLRCSPRSGDLSVYWYQQSLDQGLQFLIQYYNGEERAKGNILERFSAQQFPDLHSELNLSSLELGDSALYFCASSVVSDLDTQYFGPGTRLTVL.

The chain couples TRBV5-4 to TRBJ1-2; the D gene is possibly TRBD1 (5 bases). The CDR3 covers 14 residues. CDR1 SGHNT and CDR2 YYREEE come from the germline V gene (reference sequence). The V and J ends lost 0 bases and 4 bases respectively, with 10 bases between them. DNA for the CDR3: TGTGCCAGCAGCTTGGCCGGGACGGCCTATGGCTACACCTTC. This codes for CASSLAGTAYGYTF.

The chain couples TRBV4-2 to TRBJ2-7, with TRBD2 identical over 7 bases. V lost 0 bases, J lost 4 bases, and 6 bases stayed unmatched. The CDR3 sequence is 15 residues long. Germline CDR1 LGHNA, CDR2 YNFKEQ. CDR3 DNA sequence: TGTGCCAGCAGCCAAGATCTTGGGGGGGGATACGAGCAGTACTTC. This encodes CASSQDLGGGYEQYF.

CDR3 in amino acids: CASSVAPRDTEAFF. The CDR3 DNA follows: TGTGCCAGCAGCGTAGCCCCCAGAGACACTGAAGCTTTCTTT. The chain employs TRBV9 and TRBJ1-1; no firm D call. The V gene lost 0 bases and the J gene lost 3 bases, with 9 bases spanning the gap. Germline CDR1 is SGDLS and CDR2 is YYNGEE. The CDR3 covers 14 residues.

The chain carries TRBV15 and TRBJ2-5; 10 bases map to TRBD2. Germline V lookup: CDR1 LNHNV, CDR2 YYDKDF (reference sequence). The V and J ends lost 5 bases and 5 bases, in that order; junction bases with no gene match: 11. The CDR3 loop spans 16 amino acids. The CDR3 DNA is TGTGCCACCAGCGGTATTAGCGGGGGGCCCCTTGAGACCCAGTACTTC. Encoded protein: CATSGISGGPLETQYF.

The CDR3: CASSRQGPLNTEAFF. CDR3 nucleotide sequence: TGTGCCAGCAGCAGACAGGGACCTCTGAACACTGAAGCTTTCTTT. The chain employs TRBV7-2 and TRBJ1-1; 7 positions agree with TRBD1. The CDR3 runs to 15 residues. V lost 5 bases and J lost 0; bases outside the gene matches: 6. Germline V lookup: CDR1 SGHTA, CDR2 FQGNSA.

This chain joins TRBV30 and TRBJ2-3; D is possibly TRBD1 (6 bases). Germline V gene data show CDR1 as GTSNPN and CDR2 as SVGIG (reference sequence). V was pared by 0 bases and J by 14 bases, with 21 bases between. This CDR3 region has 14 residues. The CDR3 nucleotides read TGTGCCTGGAGTGTACCTTTGGCAGGGGCTCCCGCGTATTTT. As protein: CAWSVPLAGAPAYF.

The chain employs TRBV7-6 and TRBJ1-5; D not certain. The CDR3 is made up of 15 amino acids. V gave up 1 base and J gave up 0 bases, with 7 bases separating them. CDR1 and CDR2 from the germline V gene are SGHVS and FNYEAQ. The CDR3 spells CASSLGPYSNQPQHF. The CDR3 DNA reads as TGTGCCAGCAGCTTAGGGCCATATAGCAATCAGCCCCAGCATTTT.

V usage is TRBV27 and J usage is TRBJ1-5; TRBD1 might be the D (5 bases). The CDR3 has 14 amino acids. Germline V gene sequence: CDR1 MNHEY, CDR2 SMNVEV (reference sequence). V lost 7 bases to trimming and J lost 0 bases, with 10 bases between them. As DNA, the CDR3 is TGTGCCAGCATGGGACGGATTAGCAATCAGCCCCAGCATTTT. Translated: CASMGRISNQPQHF.

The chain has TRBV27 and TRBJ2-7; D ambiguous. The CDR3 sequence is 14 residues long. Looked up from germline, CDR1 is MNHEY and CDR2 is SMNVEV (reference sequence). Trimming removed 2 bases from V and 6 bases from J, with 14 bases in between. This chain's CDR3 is CASSLGGPWGEQYF. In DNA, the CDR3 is TGTGCCAGCAGTTTAGGCGGCCCCTGGGGCGAGCAGTACTTC.

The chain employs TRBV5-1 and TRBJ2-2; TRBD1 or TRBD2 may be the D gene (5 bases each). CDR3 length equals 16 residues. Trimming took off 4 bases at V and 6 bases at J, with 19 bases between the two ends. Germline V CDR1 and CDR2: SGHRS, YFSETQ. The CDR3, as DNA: TGCGCCAGCAGCCCGCCAATCAATGTGGGGGCCGGGGAGCTGTTTTTT. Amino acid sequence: CASSPPINVGAGELFF.

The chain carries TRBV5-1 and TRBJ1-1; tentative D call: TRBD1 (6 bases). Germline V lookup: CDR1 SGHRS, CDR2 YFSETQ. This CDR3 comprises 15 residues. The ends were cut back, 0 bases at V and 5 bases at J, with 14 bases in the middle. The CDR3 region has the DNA TGCGCCAGCAGCTTGGGACAGGCCGGGGGGACTGAAGCTTTCTTT. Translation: CASSLGQAGGTEAFF.

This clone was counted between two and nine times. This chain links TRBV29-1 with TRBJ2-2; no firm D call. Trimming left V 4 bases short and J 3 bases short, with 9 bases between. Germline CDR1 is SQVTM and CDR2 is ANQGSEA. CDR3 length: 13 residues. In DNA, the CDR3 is TGCAGCGTTGGGGTACAACACACCGGGGAGCTGTTTTTT. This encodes CSVGVQHTGELFF.

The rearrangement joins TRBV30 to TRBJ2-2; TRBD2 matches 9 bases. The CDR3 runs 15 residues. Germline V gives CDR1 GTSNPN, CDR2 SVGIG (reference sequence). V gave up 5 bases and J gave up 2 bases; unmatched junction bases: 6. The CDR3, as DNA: TGTGCCTGGCGAGGCCTAGCGGGAAACACCGGGGAGCTGTTTTTT. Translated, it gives CAWRGLAGNTGELFF.